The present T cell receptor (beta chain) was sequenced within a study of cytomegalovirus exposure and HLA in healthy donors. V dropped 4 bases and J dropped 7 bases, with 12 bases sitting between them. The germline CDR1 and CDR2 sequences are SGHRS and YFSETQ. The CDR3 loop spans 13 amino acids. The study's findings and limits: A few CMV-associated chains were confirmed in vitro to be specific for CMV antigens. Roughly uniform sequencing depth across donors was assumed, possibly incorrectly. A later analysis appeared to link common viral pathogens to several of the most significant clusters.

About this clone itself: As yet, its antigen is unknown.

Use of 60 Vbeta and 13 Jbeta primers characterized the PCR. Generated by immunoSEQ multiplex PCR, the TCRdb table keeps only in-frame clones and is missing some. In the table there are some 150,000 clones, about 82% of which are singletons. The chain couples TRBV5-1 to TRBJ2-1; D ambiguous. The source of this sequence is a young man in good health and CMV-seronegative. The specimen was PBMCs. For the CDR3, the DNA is TGCGCCAGCAGCCCGTACCAGACAAATGAGCAGTTCTTC. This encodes CASSPYQTNEQFF.